This record looks at one T cell receptor beta chain sequence and its context. This sample stems from a study of tumor-infiltrating lymphocytes in primary liver carcinoma. Turning to the study itself: Regardless of tissue type, samples showed similar yields of roughly 3.5 to 7.13 million productive TCRbeta reads.

Per the germline V gene, CDR1 is KGHSH and CDR2 is LQKENI. The CDR3 runs 16 residues. V was trimmed by 1 base and J by 4 bases, leaving 16 bases between them. For each extraction, RNA and DNA were obtained together from about 21-30 mg of unsorted bulk tissue. Subjects presented with primary liver carcinoma managed by surgical resection. Every tumor sample analyzed contained over 85% viable tumor cells. Production of TCR beta cDNA used 400 to 650 ng total RNA together with a constant-region primer. Libraries of TCR beta came from three nested multiplex PCR rounds with slightly modified ARM-PCR. Use of TRBV1-TRBV30 forward primers with a C-beta reverse primer characterized the first two PCR rounds, which lasted nine to eleven cycles each. One entry per CDR3 protein, called by TCRdb with MiXCR from the multiplex PCR reads. The table includes tens of thousands of distinct CDR3 sequences, around 70% detected once.

This TCR derives from a man aged 40-49 years with primary liver carcinoma and hepatitis B virus infection. The sequencing input was liver tumor tissue from sampling region 1. Indicated subset: tumor region T1, superior pole. The chain uses TRBV18 and TRBJ2-5, with a weak D call TRBD1 (7 bases). The CDR3 DNA is TGTGCCAGCTCACCACGGGGGAACAGGGGAGGAGAGACCCAGTACTTC. Translated, it gives CASSPRGNRGGETQYF.